Shown below are 3 T cell receptor beta chains from a single sample sequenced in a study of identical twins (TCRdb year 2016). Libraries were made using 5' RACE. Sequencing was carried out with an Illumina HiSeq 2000. The public reads were reanalyzed by TCRdb: fastp trimming at Q25, MiXCR alignment, in-frame beta chains only. CDR3 protein sequences are deduplicated, and each keeps its most common genes and DNA. This sample gives around 570,000 distinct CDR3 sequences in total; more than 9% of them show up just once. The ten largest make up roughly 3% of the sample. This sample also appeared in a second study, on yellow fever vaccine responses in identical twins.

The sequencing sample was made of PBMCs. Receptor source: a woman in her late teens or twenties in good health.

This rearrangement joins TRBV20-1 to TRBJ2-3, with TRBD1 matching 8 bases. Per germline, CDR1 DFQATT and CDR2 SNEGSKA (reference sequence). There are 19 residues in the CDR3. V trimming: 0 bases; J trimming: 2 bases; junction bases outside the gene matches: 16. CDR3 in DNA: TGCAGTGCTAGAGATTTTGGACAGGGAGTTTCGGCACACACAGATACGCAGTATTTT. Amino acids: CSARDFGQGVSAHTDTQYF.

This clonotype was observed a handful of times. This rearrangement joins TRBV11-2 to TRBJ2-2; 15 nucleotides match TRBD2. The V and J ends lost 3 bases and 2 bases, in that order; junction bases with no gene match: 13. The germline CDR1 and CDR2 sequences are SGHAT and FQNNGV. This CDR3 contains 21 residues. The DNA of the CDR3 is TGTGCCAGCAGCTTTCCCCCACCGGGACTAGCGGGGGGTTATAACACCGGGGAGCTGTTTTTT. This translates into CASSFPPPGLAGGYNTGELFF.

The rearrangement uses TRBV6-2 or TRBV6-3 and TRBJ1-2; D remains unclear. Looked up from germline, CDR1 is MNHEY and CDR2 is SVGEGT. V was clipped by 7 bases and J by 0 bases, with 12 bases between them. The CDR3 loop spans 14 amino acids. The CDR3 region has the DNA TGTGCCAGCACCATGGACGGAACTAACTATGGCTACACCTTC. It translates to CASTMDGTNYGYTF.